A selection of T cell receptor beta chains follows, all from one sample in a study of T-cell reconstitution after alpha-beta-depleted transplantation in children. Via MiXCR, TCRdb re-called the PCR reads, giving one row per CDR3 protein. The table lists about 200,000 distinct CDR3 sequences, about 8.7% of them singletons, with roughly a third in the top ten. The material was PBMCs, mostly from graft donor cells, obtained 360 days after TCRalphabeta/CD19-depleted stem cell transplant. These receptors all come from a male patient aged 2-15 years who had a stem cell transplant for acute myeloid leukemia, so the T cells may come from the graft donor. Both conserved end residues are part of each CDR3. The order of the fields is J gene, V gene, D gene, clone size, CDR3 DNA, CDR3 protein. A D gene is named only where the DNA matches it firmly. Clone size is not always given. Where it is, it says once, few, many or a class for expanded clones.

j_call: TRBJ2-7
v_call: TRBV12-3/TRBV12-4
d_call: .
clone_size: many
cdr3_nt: TGTGCCAGCAGGGTAGATACGACCTCATACGAGCAGTACTTC
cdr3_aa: CASRVDTTSYEQYF

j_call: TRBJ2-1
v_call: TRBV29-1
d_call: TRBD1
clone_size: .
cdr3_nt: TGCAGCGTTGTTAGGACAGGTGACTACAATGAGCAGTTCTTC
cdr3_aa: CSVVRTGDYNEQFF

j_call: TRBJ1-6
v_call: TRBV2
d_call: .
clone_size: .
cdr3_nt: TGTGCCAGTTCGGGAGATTCACCCCTCCACTTT
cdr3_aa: CASSGDSPLHF

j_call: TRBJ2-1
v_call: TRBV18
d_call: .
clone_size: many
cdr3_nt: TGTGCCAGCTCACCCGAGGACAATTTGGAGCAGTTCTTC
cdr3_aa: CASSPEDNLEQFF

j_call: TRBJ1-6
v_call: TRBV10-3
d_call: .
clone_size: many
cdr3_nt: TGTGCCATCAGTGAAACCGGACAAGCAAATTCACCCCTCCACTTT
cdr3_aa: CAISETGQANSPLHF

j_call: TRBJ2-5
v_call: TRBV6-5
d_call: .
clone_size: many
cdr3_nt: TGTGCCAGCAGTCCTGACACTCAAGAGACCCAGTACTTC
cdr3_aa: CASSPDTQETQYF

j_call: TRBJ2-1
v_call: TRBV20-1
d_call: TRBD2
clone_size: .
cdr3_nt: TGCAGTGCAGCGGGGACCGCTGAGCAGTTCTTC
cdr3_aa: CSAAGTAEQFF

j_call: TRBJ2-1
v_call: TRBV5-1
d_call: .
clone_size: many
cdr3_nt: TGCGCCAGCAGCTTGGCCGGTGGGACAACCTACAATGAGCAGTTCTTC
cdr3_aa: CASSLAGGTTYNEQFF

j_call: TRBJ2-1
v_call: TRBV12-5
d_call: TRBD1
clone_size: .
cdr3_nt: TGTGCTAGTGGTTTGGTACCAAGGCGCGGGACAGGACCCTACAATGAGCAGTTCTTC
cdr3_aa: CASGLVPRRGTGPYNEQFF

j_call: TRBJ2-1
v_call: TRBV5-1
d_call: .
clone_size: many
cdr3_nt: TGCGCCAGCAGCTTGGCTGTGGTGTCCTACAATGAGCAGTTCTTC
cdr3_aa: CASSLAVVSYNEQFF

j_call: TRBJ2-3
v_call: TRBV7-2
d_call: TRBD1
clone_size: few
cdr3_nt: TGTGCCAGCAGCTTAGGATGGACAGGGAGATTAGATACGCAGTATTTT
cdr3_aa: CASSLGWTGRLDTQYF

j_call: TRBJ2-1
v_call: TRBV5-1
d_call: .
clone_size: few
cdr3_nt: TGCGCCAGCAGCTTTGGGTACCGACCTACGGGAGCACACAATGAGCAGTTCTTC
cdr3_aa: CASSFGYRPTGAHNEQFF

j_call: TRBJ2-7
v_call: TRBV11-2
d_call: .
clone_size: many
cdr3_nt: TGTGCCAGCAGCTTAAAGGGGCAGTACGAGCAGTACTTC
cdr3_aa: CASSLKGQYEQYF

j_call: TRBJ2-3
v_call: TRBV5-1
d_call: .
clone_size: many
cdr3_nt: TGCGCCAGCAGCTTGGGGCCCCGAGGTACGCAGTATTTT
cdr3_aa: CASSLGPRGTQYF

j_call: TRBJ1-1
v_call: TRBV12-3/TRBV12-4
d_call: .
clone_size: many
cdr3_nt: TGTGCCAGCAGTTTCGTGGCTGAAGCTTTCTTT
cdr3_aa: CASSFVAEAFF

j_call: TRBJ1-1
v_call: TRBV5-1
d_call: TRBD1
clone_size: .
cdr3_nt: TGCGCCAGCAGCTACTCCTCGACAGGGGCGATAAGAGAAGCTTTCTTT
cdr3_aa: CASSYSSTGAIREAFF

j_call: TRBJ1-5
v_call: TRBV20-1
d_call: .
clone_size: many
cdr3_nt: TGCAGTGCTAGAAGAAGTGGCAATCAGCCCCAGCATTTT
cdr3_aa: CSARRSGNQPQHF

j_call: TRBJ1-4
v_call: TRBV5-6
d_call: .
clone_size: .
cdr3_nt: TGTGCCAGCTATCGGCAGGGTATTTTTGAAAAACTGTTTTTT
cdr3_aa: CASYRQGIFEKLFF

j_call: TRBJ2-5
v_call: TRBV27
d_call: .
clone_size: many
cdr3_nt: TGTGCCAGCAGTTTATGGAAGGGGGGGGGCCAAGAGACCCAGTACTTC
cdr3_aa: CASSLWKGGGQETQYF

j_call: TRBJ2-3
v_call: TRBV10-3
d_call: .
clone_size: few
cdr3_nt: TGTGCCATCAAGGATCTGCCGACCACAGATACGCAGTATTTT
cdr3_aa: CAIKDLPTTDTQYF

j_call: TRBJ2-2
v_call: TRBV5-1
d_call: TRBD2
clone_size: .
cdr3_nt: TGCGCCAGCAGAGCCCGAGCTAGCGGGAGTGGCGGGGAGCTGTTTTTT
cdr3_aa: CASRARASGSGGELFF

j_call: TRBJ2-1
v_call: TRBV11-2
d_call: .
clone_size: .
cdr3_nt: TGTGCCAGCAGCTTTTTTCGCAGCCCCCACAATGAGCAGTTCTTC
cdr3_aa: CASSFFRSPHNEQFF

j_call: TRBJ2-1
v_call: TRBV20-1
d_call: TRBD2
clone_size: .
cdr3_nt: TGCAGTGCTAAGACTAGCCCATGGGATGAGCAGTTCTTC
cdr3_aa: CSAKTSPWDEQFF

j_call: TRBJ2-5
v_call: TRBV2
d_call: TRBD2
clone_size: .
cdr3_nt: TGTGCCTCCCGAAGGAGCGGGGGAGCTTCGGAGACCCAGTACTTC
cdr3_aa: CASRRSGGASETQYF

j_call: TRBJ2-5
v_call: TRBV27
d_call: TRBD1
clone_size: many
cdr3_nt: TGTGCCAGCCAGGGGGATCAAGAGACCCAGTACTTC
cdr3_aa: CASQGDQETQYF

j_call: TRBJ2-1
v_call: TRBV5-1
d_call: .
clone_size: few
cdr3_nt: TGCGCCAGCAGAAGGGAAGGCCCCTACAATGAGCAGTTCTTC
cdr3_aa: CASRREGPYNEQFF

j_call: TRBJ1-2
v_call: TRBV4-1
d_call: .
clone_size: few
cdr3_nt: TGCGCCAGCAGCCAAGATCGGGAGCCAGGATACTATGGCTACACCTTC
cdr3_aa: CASSQDREPGYYGYTF

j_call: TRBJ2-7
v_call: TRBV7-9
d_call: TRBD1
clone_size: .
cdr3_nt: TGTGCCAGCAGCTTATGGGGAAGGACAGGGGCTAGCGAGCAGTACTTC
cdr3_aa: CASSLWGRTGASEQYF

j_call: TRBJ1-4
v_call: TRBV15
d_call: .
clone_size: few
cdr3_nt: TGTGCCACCACAGTTCCCTCAACTAATGAAAAACTGTTTTTT
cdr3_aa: CATTVPSTNEKLFF

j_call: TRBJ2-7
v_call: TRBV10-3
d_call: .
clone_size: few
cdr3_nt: TGTGCCATCAGTGACCGACGGGAGAGTAACACATCCTACGAGCAGTACTTC
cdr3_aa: CAISDRRESNTSYEQYF

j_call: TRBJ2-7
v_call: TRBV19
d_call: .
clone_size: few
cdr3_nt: TGTGCCAGTAGTATTGAGGCAGGAGACTACGAGCAGTACTTC
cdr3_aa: CASSIEAGDYEQYF

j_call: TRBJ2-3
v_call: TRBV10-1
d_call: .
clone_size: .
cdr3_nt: TGCGCCAGCACCCCAGATGGGCGACTTGATACGCAGTATTTT
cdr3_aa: CASTPDGRLDTQYF

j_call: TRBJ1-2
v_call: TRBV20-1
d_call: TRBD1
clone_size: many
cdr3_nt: TGCAGTGCTATGGACAGGGCTCGGAACTATGGCTACACCTTC
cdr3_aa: CSAMDRARNYGYTF

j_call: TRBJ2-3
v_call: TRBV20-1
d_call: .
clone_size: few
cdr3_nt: TGCAGTGCTAGAGTAGGTTCGAAGCTCAGTACGCAGTATTTT
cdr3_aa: CSARVGSKLSTQYF

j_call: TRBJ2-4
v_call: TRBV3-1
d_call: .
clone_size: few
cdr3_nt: TGTGCCAGCAGCCAAGATCTTATGGGGGTTGCCAAAAACATTCAGTACTTC
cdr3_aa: CASSQDLMGVAKNIQYF

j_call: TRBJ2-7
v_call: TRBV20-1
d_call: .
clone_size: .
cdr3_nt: TGCAGTGCTATCCGGGACTCCTATCTCTACGAGCAGTACTTC
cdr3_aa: CSAIRDSYLYEQYF

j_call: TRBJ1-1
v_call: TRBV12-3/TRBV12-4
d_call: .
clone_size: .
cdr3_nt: TGTGCCAGCAGTTTAGGCACAGGGCTGGGGATGAACACTGAAGCTTTCTTT
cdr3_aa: CASSLGTGLGMNTEAFF

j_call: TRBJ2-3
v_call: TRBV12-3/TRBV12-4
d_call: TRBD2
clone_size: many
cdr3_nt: TGTGCCAGCAGTCTAACTAGCGGGGGGTATTATGCAGATACGCAGTATTTT
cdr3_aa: CASSLTSGGYYADTQYF

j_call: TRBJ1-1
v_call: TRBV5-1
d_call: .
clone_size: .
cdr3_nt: TGCGCCAGCAGCTCCGCGGGGGACACTGAAGCTTTCTTT
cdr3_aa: CASSSAGDTEAFF

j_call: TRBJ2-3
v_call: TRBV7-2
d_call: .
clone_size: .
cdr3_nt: TGTGCCAGCAGCACCGGTAGGGTATCAGATACGCAGTATTTT
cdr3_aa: CASSTGRVSDTQYF

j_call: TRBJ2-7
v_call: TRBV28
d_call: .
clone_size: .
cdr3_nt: TGTGCCACCCTGGGAACCACCTACGAGCAGTACTTC
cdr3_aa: CATLGTTYEQYF

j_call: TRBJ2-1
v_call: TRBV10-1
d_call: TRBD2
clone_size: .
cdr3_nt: TGCGCCAGCAAAAAGCGGGGGGGTTTCGACAATGAGCAGTTCTTC
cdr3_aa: CASKKRGGFDNEQFF

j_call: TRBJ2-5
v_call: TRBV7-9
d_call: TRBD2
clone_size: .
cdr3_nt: TGTGCCAGCAGCTTAAAGGGACTAGCGGTTCAAGAGACCCTGTACTTC
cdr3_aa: CASSLKGLAVQETLYF

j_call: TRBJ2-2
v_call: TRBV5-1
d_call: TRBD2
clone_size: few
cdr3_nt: TGCGCCAGCAGCCCCTCGACTAGCGGGAGGGGTAACACCGGGGAGCTGTTTTTT
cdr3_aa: CASSPSTSGRGNTGELFF

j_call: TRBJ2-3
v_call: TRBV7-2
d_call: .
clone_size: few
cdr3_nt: TGTGCCAGCAGGACGGGACTTAGCACAGATACGCAGTATTTT
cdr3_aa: CASRTGLSTDTQYF

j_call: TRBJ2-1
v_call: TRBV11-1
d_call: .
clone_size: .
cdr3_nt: TGTGCCAGCAGCCGAAGAACTAGCCCGAGCGGTTCCCTCGTCAATGAGCAGTTCTTC
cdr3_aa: CASSRRTSPSGSLVNEQFF

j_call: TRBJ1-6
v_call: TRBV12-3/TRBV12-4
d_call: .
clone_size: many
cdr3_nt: TGTGCCAGCTCTTTAGGCCTCGGGTCACCCCTCCACTTT
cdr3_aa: CASSLGLGSPLHF

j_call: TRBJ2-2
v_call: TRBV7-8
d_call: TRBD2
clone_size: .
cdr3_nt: TGTGCCAGCAGCCGCCCGGTAGCGGGGGGCCTCTATAGAAACACCGGGGAGCTGTTTTTT
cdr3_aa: CASSRPVAGGLYRNTGELFF

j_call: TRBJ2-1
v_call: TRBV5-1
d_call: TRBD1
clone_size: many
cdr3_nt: TGCGCCAGCAGCTTGGTCCTGAAGGACAGGGACAATGAGCAGTTCTTC
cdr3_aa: CASSLVLKDRDNEQFF

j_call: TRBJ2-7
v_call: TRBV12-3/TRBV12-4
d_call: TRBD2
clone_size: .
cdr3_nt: TGTGCCAGCAGTTGGACTAGCGACTTTTACGAGCAGTACTTC
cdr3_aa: CASSWTSDFYEQYF

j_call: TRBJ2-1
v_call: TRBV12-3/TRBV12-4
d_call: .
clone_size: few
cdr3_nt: TGTGCCAGCAGTTTACCCTGGGGGCCCTACAATGAGCAGTTCTTC
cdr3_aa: CASSLPWGPYNEQFF

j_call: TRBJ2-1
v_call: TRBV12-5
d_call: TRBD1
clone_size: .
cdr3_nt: TGTGCTAGTGGTCCCGGACAGGGGGCAGGTGAGCAGTTCTTC
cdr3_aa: CASGPGQGAGEQFF

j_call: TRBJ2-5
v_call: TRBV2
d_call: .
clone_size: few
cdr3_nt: TGTGCCAGCAGTGAAATCGGGACGGCAGTGATGGAGACCCAGTACTTC
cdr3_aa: CASSEIGTAVMETQYF

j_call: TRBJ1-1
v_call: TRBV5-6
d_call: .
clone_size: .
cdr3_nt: TGTGCCAGCAGCTTGATTCGGGGGCCATCGGTGTACACTGAAGCTTTCTTT
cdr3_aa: CASSLIRGPSVYTEAFF

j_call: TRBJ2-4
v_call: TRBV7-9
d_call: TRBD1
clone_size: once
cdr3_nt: TGTGCCAGCAGCACGCGGACAGGGGACGCCAAAAACATTCAGTACTTC
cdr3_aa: CASSTRTGDAKNIQYF

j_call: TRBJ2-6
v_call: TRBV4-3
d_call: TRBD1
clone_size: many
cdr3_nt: TGCGCCAGCAGCCACCCCCGCAGGGGGACAGTGGTATCTGGGGCCAACGTCCTGACTTTC
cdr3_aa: CASSHPRRGTVVSGANVLTF

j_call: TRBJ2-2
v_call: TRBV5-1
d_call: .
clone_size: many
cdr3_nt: TGCGCCAGCAGCCCCTCGAACACCGGGGAGCTGTTTTTT
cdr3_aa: CASSPSNTGELFF